This T cell receptor beta chain was identified during a study of PD-L1 blockade in urothelial cancer. Study-level background: Samples of blood were analyzed 3 weeks (second dose) and 6 weeks after treatment start.

The time point: peripheral blood 6 weeks after treatment start. Patients were diagnosed with urothelial carcinoma, either locally advanced or metastatic. Clones were read by immunoSEQ multiplex PCR, and TCRdb kept only the in-frame ones, dropping some. The sample holds 100,000 to 150,000 clones, 86% seen once. The sequence was collected from a man between 45 and 60 years old with urothelial cancer. The sequencing here drew on PBMCs, taken around atezolizumab (anti-PD-L1) treatment.

The CDR3 sequence is CAWSHRRTVYGYTF. CDR3 nucleotides: TGTGCCTGGAGTCACCGCCGGACAGTCTATGGCTACACCTTC. V is TRBV30 and J is TRBJ1-2; D is perhaps TRBD1 (6 bases). Germline loops: CDR1 GTSNPN, CDR2 SVGIG (reference sequence). Trimming removed 2 bases from V and 4 bases from J, with 14 bases in between. CDR3 length equals 14 residues.